These 22 T cell receptor beta chains were sequenced from one sample in a study of spatial heterogeneity in lung cancer. TCRdb redid the calling of the 5' RACE reads with MiXCR, one entry per CDR3 protein. The table records about 4,200 distinct CDR3 sequences, 8.5% of them present only once. Whole-study results and caveats: For expanded intratumoral alpha and beta TCRs, counts tracked tumor mutation counts.

These receptors have no identified antigens. The sample's time point: sample taken at primary tumor resection. Here the sequenced sample was lung tumor tissue, taken at surgery. Receptors were obtained from a male donor with early-stage non-small cell lung cancer.

The chain carries TRBV7-2 and TRBJ1-6; D ambiguous. The germline V gene encodes CDR1 SGHTA and CDR2 FQGNSA. V dropped 1 base and J dropped 6 bases, with 7 bases sitting between them. The CDR3 loop spans 14 amino acids. The CDR3 sequence: CASSLDRVNSPLHF. As DNA, the CDR3 is TGTGCCAGCAGCTTAGATAGGGTTAATTCACCCCTCCACTTT.

This clonotype is categorized as medium-sized. The chain is built from TRBV27 and TRBJ1-2; 7 bases fit TRBD1. The CDR3 is 17 residues long. CDR1 is MNHEY and CDR2 is SMNVEV in the germline V gene (reference sequence). V gave up 0 bases and J gave up 0 bases; unmatched junction bases: 7. CDR3 protein: CASSLSPLQGSNYGYTF. The CDR3 DNA follows: TGTGCCAGCAGTTTATCCCCCCTACAGGGGTCTAACTATGGCTACACCTTC.

This clonotype is labeled medium-sized (0.01 to 0.1%). The V gene is TRBV7-2, the J gene TRBJ1-6; D is unclear. V was shortened by 5 bases and J by 0 bases, with 14 bases between the two germline ends. CDR3 length: 17 amino acids. Germline V gene sequence: CDR1 SGHTA, CDR2 FQGNSA. Written as DNA, the CDR3 is TGTGCCAGCAGCAGAGGACCGATTAGCTCCTATAATTCACCCCTCCACTTT. It is translated as CASSRGPISSYNSPLHF.

This clonotype was recorded at least ten times. V is TRBV20-1 and J is TRBJ2-7; D may be TRBD1 or TRBD2 (5 bases each). From germline, CDR1 is DFQATT and CDR2 SNEGSKA (reference sequence). V lost 0 bases and J 6 bases, leaving 18 bases between the germline ends. This CDR3 has 15 residues. The CDR3 region is CSARESGTSKGEQYF. Written as DNA, the CDR3 is TGCAGTGCTAGAGAATCCGGGACCTCAAAGGGCGAGCAGTACTTC.

By share of the sample, this clonotype is medium-sized (0.01 to 0.1%). V is TRBV28 and J is TRBJ2-7; 12 nucleotides match TRBD1. Looked up from germline, CDR1 is MDHEN and CDR2 is SYDVKM. The CDR3 has 16 amino acids. Germline trimming cut 4 bases from V and 4 bases from J; bases unmatched to any gene: 8. In DNA, the CDR3 is TGTGCCAGCAGTTGGTCGGGGGGACAGGGGGCATACGAGCAGTACTTC. Amino acids: CASSWSGGQGAYEQYF.

There are many counts of this clonotype. This chain connects TRBV28 to TRBJ2-5; D perhaps matches TRBD1 (5 bases). Germline CDR1 reads MDHEN; CDR2 reads SYDVKM. Trimming shortened V by 2 bases and J by 1 base, and 11 bases separated the two germline ends. The CDR3 totals 15 residues. CDR3 protein: CASSLMPGAQETQYF. The DNA of the CDR3 is TGTGCCAGCAGTTTAATGCCTGGGGCCCAAGAGACCCAGTACTTC. The full variable domain, in which reference TRBV28 and TRBJ2-5 provide the parts outside the CDR3, is DVKVTQSSRYLVKRTGEKVFLECVQDMDHENMFWYRQDPGLGLRLIYFSYDVKMKEKGDIPEGYSVSREKKERFSLILESASTNQTSMYLCASSLMPGAQETQYFGPGTRLLVL.

This clonotype is classed as medium-sized. The chain couples TRBV6-2 or TRBV6-3 to TRBJ2-3; D possibly uses TRBD1 or TRBD2 (6 bases each). The CDR3 runs to 16 residues. Germline V lookup: CDR1 MNHEY, CDR2 SVGEGT. V was trimmed by 8 bases and J by 2 bases, leaving 20 bases between them. CDR3 residues: CASSHLRGRDTDTQYF. The CDR3 nucleotides read TGTGCCAGCTCCCACCTCCGGGGGCGAGACACAGATACGCAGTATTTT.

The V call is TRBV6-5, the J call TRBJ1-6; 7 bases are a match to TRBD1. The germline gives CDR1 MNHEY, CDR2 SVGAGI. J gave up 1 base and V 0 bases, and 6 bases lay outside the gene matches. The CDR3 length is 18 residues. The CDR3 nucleotides read TGTGCCAGCAGTTACTCTCGGACAGGACGGTCCTATAATTCACCCCTCCACTTT. This encodes CASSYSRTGRSYNSPLHF.

This clonotype is classed as medium-sized (0.01 to 0.1%). The chain couples TRBV5-4 to TRBJ1-1; tentative D call: TRBD1 (6 bases). The CDR3 extends over 13 amino acids. Germline V gene data show CDR1 as SGHNT and CDR2 as YYREEE (reference sequence). V was pared by 0 bases and J by 4 bases, with 7 bases between. DNA of the CDR3: TGTGCCAGCAGCTTGGCAGGGGTCACTGAAGCTTTCTTT. Protein: CASSLAGVTEAFF. Filled out from reference TRBV5-4 and TRBJ1-1, the complete variable domain reads ETGVTQSPTHLIKTRGQQVTLRCSSQSGHNTVSWYQQALGQGPQFIFQYYREEENGRGNFPPRFSGLQFPNYSSELNVNALELDDSALYLCASSLAGVTEAFFGQGTRLTVV.

In this sample, this clonotype is medium-sized (0.01 to 0.1%). The chain combines TRBV6-1 with TRBJ1-2; TRBD1 matches 10 bases. The germline CDR1 and CDR2 sequences are MNHNS and SASEGT. The CDR3 covers 15 residues. V shed 1 base and J 7 bases; nucleotides not matched to a gene: 6. This chain's CDR3 is CASSEDKTGGLGYTF. The CDR3 bases are TGTGCCAGCAGTGAAGATAAGACAGGGGGCCTTGGCTACACCTTC.

This clonotype was detected only once. The genes are TRBV7-3 and TRBJ2-3; D is ambiguous. The CDR3 is 12 residues long. V lost 3 bases and J lost 2, with 3 bases in between. In germline, CDR1 is SGHTA, CDR2 FQGTGA. The CDR3 DNA follows: TGTGCCAGCAGCTTTAACACAGATACGCAGTATTTT. Translating gives CASSFNTDTQYF.

By sample fraction, this clonotype is medium-sized. The chain is built from TRBV3-1 and TRBJ2-3; D is possibly TRBD1 or TRBD2 (5 bases each). This CDR3 comprises 15 residues. Germline-derived CDR1 and CDR2 are LGHDT and YNNKEL (reference sequence). Trimming cost V 0 bases and J 4 bases, with 11 bases left between them. CDR3 loop: CASSQDGRGADTQYF. CDR3 sequence (DNA): TGTGCCAGCAGCCAAGATGGTAGGGGAGCAGATACGCAGTATTTT.

DNA for the CDR3: TGTGCCAGCAGCCCCGCGGGGGGCAGATCACCCCTCCACTTT. Protein sequence: CASSPAGGRSPLHF. The J gene is TRBJ1-6, the V gene TRBV28, with D possibly being TRBD1 (6 bases). V was pared by 6 bases and J by 10 bases, with 16 bases between. Germline V gives CDR1 MDHEN, CDR2 SYDVKM. This CDR3 is built from 14 residues.

This clonotype was found a few times. The gene calls are TRBV7-2 and TRBJ2-1; maybe TRBD2 (5 bases). Trimming left V 0 bases short and J 5 bases short, with 8 bases between. CDR1 is SGHTA, CDR2 FQGNSA, per germline. This CDR3 is built from 14 residues. The CDR3: CASSLARENNEQFF. The DNA for the CDR3 is TGTGCCAGCAGCTTAGCCCGGGAAAACAATGAGCAGTTCTTC.

By share of the sample, this clonotype is medium-sized. The chain is built from TRBV20-1 and TRBJ2-5, with 7 bases matching TRBD2. The CDR3 totals 16 residues. Germline assignment: CDR1 DFQATT and CDR2 SNEGSKA (reference sequence). Trimming at V came to 2 bases and at J to 1 base, leaving 10 bases not matched to a gene. The CDR3 loop reads CSARLGAGDLQETQYF. As DNA, the CDR3 is TGCAGTGCTAGATTAGGGGCGGGGGACCTCCAAGAGACCCAGTACTTC.

Relative to its sample, this clonotype is medium-sized. The rearrangement links TRBV6-2 or TRBV6-3 to TRBJ1-1; weak D call: TRBD1 (5 bases). Trimming took off 11 bases at V and 2 bases at J, with 15 bases between the two ends. This CDR3 comprises 13 residues. CDR1 and CDR2 from the germline V gene are MNHEY and SVGEGT. The CDR3: CAALRRDNTEAFF. CDR3 DNA sequence: TGTGCCGCCCTACGGCGGGACAACACTGAAGCTTTCTTT.

The table lists this clonotype with a few counts. This chain joins TRBV9 and TRBJ1-2; D remains unclear. V dropped 3 bases and J dropped 6 bases, with 15 bases sitting between them. CDR3 size: 14 residues. CDR1 is SGDLS, CDR2 YYNGEE, per germline. The CDR3 DNA reads as TGTGCCAGCAGCGGTGAGGGAGCGAATCATGGCTACACCTTC. This codes for CASSGEGANHGYTF.

Judged by abundance, this clonotype is medium-sized (0.01 to 0.1%). CDR3 amino acids: CASSQTGGAPQPQHF. Written as DNA, the CDR3 is TGTGCCAGCAGCCAGACAGGGGGCGCCCCTCAGCCCCAGCATTTT. The chain combines TRBV27 with TRBJ1-5, with 10 bases that match TRBD1. In germline, CDR1 is MNHEY, CDR2 SMNVEV (reference sequence). The CDR3 loop spans 15 amino acids. V shed 6 bases, J shed 6 bases, and the junction held 8 bases outside the gene matches.

This clonotype rates as medium-sized. CDR3 protein: CAIRGPGQGYEQYF. The DNA of the CDR3 is TGTGCCATCAGGGGGCCGGGACAGGGCTACGAGCAGTACTTC. The chain is built from TRBV10-3 and TRBJ2-7, with 9 bases identical to TRBD1. This CDR3 contains 14 residues. The ends lost 6 bases at V and 3 bases at J; junction bases unmatched: 6. The germline gives CDR1 ENHRY, CDR2 SYGVKD.

By sample fraction, this clonotype is medium-sized. This chain uses TRBV3-1 with TRBJ2-6, with 8 nucleotides matching TRBD1. Germline V gene lookup returns CDR1 LGHDT and CDR2 YNNKEL (reference sequence). With V trimmed by 6 bases and J by 3 bases, 4 bases remained unmatched. This CDR3 is 15 amino acids long. The CDR3 is CASRPRGLGANVLTF. The CDR3 DNA sequence: TGTGCCAGCAGACCCAGGGGGCTTGGGGCCAACGTCCTGACTTTC. The full variable domain, rest sourced from reference TRBV3-1 and TRBJ2-6, is DTAVSQTPKYLVTQMGNDKSIKCEQNLGHDTMYWYKQDSKKFLKIMFSYNNKELIINETVPNRFSPKSPDKAHLNLHINSLELGDSAVYFCASRPRGLGANVLTFGAGSRLTVL.

In its sample, this clonotype was seen a few times. The rearrangement uses TRBV19 and TRBJ2-1; 9 nucleotides agree with TRBD1. Germline CDR1 and CDR2: LNHDA and SQIVND (reference sequence). This CDR3 contains 15 residues. The V gene end was trimmed by 6 bases and the J gene end by 7 bases; junction bases not matched to a gene: 10. Here the CDR3 reads CASSPGTGQRNEQFF. In DNA form, the CDR3 reads TGTGCCAGTAGCCCCGGGACAGGGCAAAGGAATGAGCAGTTCTTC.

The chain carries TRBV6-1 and TRBJ2-7; 11 bases align to TRBD1. This CDR3 is 14 amino acids long. The J segment lost 6 bases and the V segment lost 7 bases, leaving 8 bases of the junction unmatched. Germline CDR1 is MNHNS and CDR2 is SASEGT. The DNA for the CDR3 is TGTGCCAGCATACCCACCGGGACAGGGGGCGAGCAGTACTTC. Its translation: CASIPTGTGGEQYF.